Listed below are T cell receptor beta chains from one sample, sequenced in a study of vaccination and CD4 T cells after COVID-19. Using its own MiXCR run on the PCR reads, TCRdb lists one record per CDR3 protein. The sample lists some 15,000 distinct CDR3 sequences; 66% were seen once. The sample was CD4+ T cells from blood, taken after SARS-CoV-2 vaccination. The source of these receptors is a human donor who had recovered from COVID-19. CDR3s include the opening cysteine and the closing phenylalanine or tryptophan. D genes are given only for firm matches. Clone size is not always given. Where it is, it says once, few, many or a class for expanded clones.

d_call: .; v_call: TRBV20-1; j_call: TRBJ2-2; clone_size: .; cdr3_aa: CSARDFRSGELFF; cdr3_nt: TGCAGTGCTAGAGACTTTAGGTCCGGGGAGCTGTTTTTT
d_call: TRBD1; v_call: TRBV2; j_call: TRBJ2-7; clone_size: few; cdr3_aa: CASSEALWAGGTYEQYF; cdr3_nt: TGTGCCAGCAGTGAAGCGCTTTGGGCAGGGGGCACCTACGAGCAGTACTTC
d_call: .; v_call: TRBV28; j_call: TRBJ1-6; clone_size: .; cdr3_aa: CASSSLSGPKNSPLHF; cdr3_nt: TGTGCCAGCAGCTCCTTATCAGGGCCTAAGAATTCACCCCTCCACTTT
d_call: TRBD2; v_call: TRBV20-1; j_call: TRBJ2-5; clone_size: few; cdr3_aa: CSAGGTSGDEETQYF; cdr3_nt: TGCAGTGCTGGCGGTACTAGCGGTGATGAAGAGACCCAGTACTTC
d_call: .; v_call: TRBV15; j_call: TRBJ2-1; clone_size: .; cdr3_aa: CATSRGAYNEQFF; cdr3_nt: TGTGCCACCAGCAGAGGAGCCTACAATGAGCAGTTCTTC
d_call: TRBD1; v_call: TRBV4-1; j_call: TRBJ1-3; clone_size: .; cdr3_aa: CASSLSSGQGPGNTIYF; cdr3_nt: TGCGCCAGCAGCCTTAGCTCGGGACAGGGGCCTGGAAACACCATATATTTT
d_call: .; v_call: TRBV15; j_call: TRBJ2-5; clone_size: .; cdr3_aa: CATSMSGYGETQYF; cdr3_nt: TGTGCCACCAGCATGTCAGGGTACGGAGAGACCCAGTACTTC
d_call: TRBD2; v_call: TRBV6-1; j_call: TRBJ2-7; clone_size: .; cdr3_aa: CASSTSGRTSEQYF; cdr3_nt: TGTGCCAGCAGTACTAGCGGGAGGACCTCCGAGCAGTACTTC
d_call: .; v_call: TRBV6-1; j_call: TRBJ1-1; clone_size: .; cdr3_aa: CASSPTGPNTEAFF; cdr3_nt: TGTGCCAGCAGTCCAACAGGGCCGAACACTGAAGCTTTCTTT
d_call: TRBD2; v_call: TRBV7-2; j_call: TRBJ2-2; clone_size: .; cdr3_aa: CASSLVSGRGTGELFF; cdr3_nt: TGTGCCAGCAGCTTAGTTAGCGGGAGGGGGACCGGGGAGCTGTTTTTT
d_call: TRBD2; v_call: TRBV7-3; j_call: TRBJ2-1; clone_size: .; cdr3_aa: CASSLKSGLAGNNEQFF; cdr3_nt: TGTGCCAGCAGCCTAAAAAGCGGACTAGCGGGAAACAATGAGCAGTTCTTC
d_call: .; v_call: TRBV20-1; j_call: TRBJ2-5; clone_size: few; cdr3_aa: CSGWGETQYF; cdr3_nt: TGCAGTGGGTGGGGGGAGACCCAGTACTTC
d_call: .; v_call: TRBV4-1; j_call: TRBJ1-2; clone_size: .; cdr3_aa: CASSQEWHRQRGYGYTF; cdr3_nt: TGCGCCAGCAGCCAAGAGTGGCACAGACAAAGAGGCTATGGCTACACCTTC
d_call: .; v_call: TRBV19; j_call: TRBJ1-2; clone_size: .; cdr3_aa: CASSAGRFRGYTF; cdr3_nt: TGTGCCAGTAGTGCCGGGCGGTTTCGGGGCTACACCTTC
d_call: TRBD2; v_call: TRBV20-1; j_call: TRBJ2-3; clone_size: few; cdr3_aa: CSASGTSGLGEYF; cdr3_nt: TGCAGTGCTAGTGGCACTAGCGGCTTGGGAGAGTATTTT
d_call: TRBD1; v_call: TRBV19; j_call: TRBJ1-5; clone_size: few; cdr3_aa: CASSGEQGAGQPQHF; cdr3_nt: TGTGCCAGTAGCGGAGAACAGGGGGCAGGTCAGCCCCAGCATTTT
d_call: .; v_call: TRBV20-1; j_call: TRBJ2-7; clone_size: .; cdr3_aa: CSASQGSYEQYF; cdr3_nt: TGCAGTGCTAGTCAGGGATCCTACGAGCAGTACTTC
d_call: TRBD1; v_call: TRBV20-1; j_call: TRBJ1-6; clone_size: .; cdr3_aa: CSARVDRGYGPLHF; cdr3_nt: TGCAGTGCTAGAGTTGACAGGGGGTATGGACCCCTCCACTTT
d_call: .; v_call: TRBV19; j_call: TRBJ2-2; clone_size: .; cdr3_aa: CATKPSGSPGELFF; cdr3_nt: TGTGCCACCAAACCCTCAGGGTCCCCCGGGGAGCTGTTTTTT
d_call: .; v_call: TRBV27; j_call: TRBJ1-5; clone_size: few; cdr3_aa: CASSPWTGRGNQPQHF; cdr3_nt: TGTGCCAGCAGTCCCTGGACGGGTCGAGGGAATCAGCCCCAGCATTTT
d_call: TRBD1; v_call: TRBV19; j_call: TRBJ1-3; clone_size: .; cdr3_aa: CASSRQGQSSGNTIYF; cdr3_nt: TGTGCCAGTAGTCGACAGGGACAGAGCTCTGGAAACACCATATATTTT
d_call: TRBD2; v_call: TRBV20-1; j_call: TRBJ2-4; clone_size: .; cdr3_aa: CSAGGTSKNIQYF; cdr3_nt: TGCAGTGCTGGGGGGACTAGCAAAAACATTCAGTACTTC
d_call: .; v_call: TRBV7-6; j_call: TRBJ2-7; clone_size: .; cdr3_aa: CASSSLQGRYEQYF; cdr3_nt: TGTGCCAGCAGCTCGCTACAGGGGAGGTACGAGCAGTACTTC
d_call: TRBD1; v_call: TRBV19; j_call: TRBJ1-6; clone_size: .; cdr3_aa: CASTRTGTSYNSPLHF; cdr3_nt: TGTGCCAGTACCCGGACAGGAACCTCCTATAATTCACCCCTCCACTTT
d_call: TRBD1; v_call: TRBV20-1; j_call: TRBJ2-2; clone_size: .; cdr3_aa: CSAPGQGGGGELFF; cdr3_nt: TGCAGTGCCCCTGGACAGGGGGGAGGCGGGGAGCTGTTTTTT
d_call: .; v_call: TRBV30; j_call: TRBJ2-5; clone_size: .; cdr3_aa: CAWSVQETQYF; cdr3_nt: TGTGCCTGGAGTGTACAGGAGACCCAGTACTTC
d_call: TRBD2; v_call: TRBV5-1; j_call: TRBJ2-3; clone_size: once; cdr3_aa: CASSKTSLSTDTQYF; cdr3_nt: TGCGCCAGCAGCAAGACTAGCTTGAGCACAGATACGCAGTATTTT
d_call: TRBD2; v_call: TRBV2; j_call: TRBJ2-3; clone_size: .; cdr3_aa: CASKSTSGSPDTQYF; cdr3_nt: TGTGCCAGCAAGTCTACTAGCGGGAGCCCAGATACGCAGTATTTT
d_call: .; v_call: TRBV28; j_call: TRBJ1-6; clone_size: few; cdr3_aa: CASSLYSEAGWNSPLHF; cdr3_nt: TGTGCCAGCAGTTTATACAGTGAGGCAGGTTGGAATTCACCCCTCCACTTT
d_call: .; v_call: TRBV7-8; j_call: TRBJ2-7; clone_size: .; cdr3_aa: CATAPPLRQAVAREQYF; cdr3_nt: TGTGCCACCGCCCCCCCCCTACGGCAGGCTGTCGCCCGCGAGCAGTACTTC
d_call: .; v_call: TRBV20-1; j_call: TRBJ1-2; clone_size: .; cdr3_aa: CSASPPPGADGYTF; cdr3_nt: TGCAGTGCTAGCCCCCCTCCGGGGGCGGATGGCTACACCTTC
d_call: .; v_call: TRBV20-1; j_call: TRBJ2-3; clone_size: .; cdr3_aa: CSAIPLVGTDTQYF; cdr3_nt: TGCAGTGCTATTCCTTTGGTGGGCACAGATACGCAGTATTTT
d_call: .; v_call: TRBV21-1; j_call: TRBJ2-7; clone_size: .; cdr3_aa: CASSAQTGKHYEQYF; cdr3_nt: TGTGCCAGCAGCGCCCAGACAGGGAAACACTACGAGCAGTACTTC
d_call: .; v_call: TRBV6-2/TRBV6-3; j_call: TRBJ2-1; clone_size: .; cdr3_aa: CASSRLGVEQFF; cdr3_nt: TGTGCCAGCAGTCGACTGGGGGTTGAGCAGTTCTTC
d_call: TRBD1; v_call: TRBV28; j_call: TRBJ2-2; clone_size: once; cdr3_aa: CASRIPGQGASGGELFF; cdr3_nt: TGTGCCAGCAGAATACCGGGACAGGGGGCTAGTGGCGGGGAGCTGTTTTTT
d_call: .; v_call: TRBV20-1; j_call: TRBJ1-2; clone_size: .; cdr3_aa: CSALKGGAHGYTF; cdr3_nt: TGCAGTGCCCTAAAGGGGGGGGCGCATGGCTACACCTTC
d_call: .; v_call: TRBV7-9; j_call: TRBJ2-3; clone_size: .; cdr3_aa: CASSVSADTQYF; cdr3_nt: TGTGCCAGCAGCGTTAGCGCAGATACGCAGTATTTT
d_call: .; v_call: TRBV30; j_call: TRBJ1-1; clone_size: once; cdr3_aa: CAWSGRPEGTEAFF; cdr3_nt: TGTGCCTGGAGCGGGCGTCCAGAGGGCACTGAAGCTTTCTTT
d_call: TRBD1; v_call: TRBV11-3; j_call: TRBJ2-5; clone_size: .; cdr3_aa: CASSLRSGQYQETQYF; cdr3_nt: TGTGCCAGCAGCTTACGATCGGGACAGTACCAAGAGACCCAGTACTTC
d_call: .; v_call: TRBV28; j_call: TRBJ2-3; clone_size: .; cdr3_aa: CASSFFADRTDTQYF; cdr3_nt: TGTGCCAGCAGTTTTTTTGCGGATCGCACAGATACGCAGTATTTT
d_call: .; v_call: TRBV18; j_call: TRBJ2-5; clone_size: .; cdr3_aa: CASSKPVKGIQETQYF; cdr3_nt: TGTGCCAGCTCAAAACCGGTCAAGGGAATCCAAGAGACCCAGTACTTC
d_call: .; v_call: TRBV19; j_call: TRBJ1-1; clone_size: .; cdr3_aa: CASSNLGPGPAFF; cdr3_nt: TGTGCCAGTAGTAACCTCGGGCCAGGGCCAGCTTTCTTT
d_call: .; v_call: TRBV28; j_call: TRBJ1-5; clone_size: .; cdr3_aa: CASSENSNQPQHF; cdr3_nt: TGTGCCAGCTCCGAAAATAGCAATCAGCCCCAGCATTTT
d_call: .; v_call: TRBV2; j_call: TRBJ2-7; clone_size: few; cdr3_aa: CASSARPSGSYEQYF; cdr3_nt: TGTGCCAGCAGTGCGCGACCGAGCGGTTCCTACGAGCAGTACTTC
d_call: .; v_call: TRBV6-2/TRBV6-3; j_call: TRBJ1-2; clone_size: .; cdr3_aa: CASRRFQDGYTF; cdr3_nt: TGTGCCAGCAGGAGGTTTCAGGATGGCTACACCTTC
d_call: .; v_call: TRBV7-6; j_call: TRBJ1-3; clone_size: .; cdr3_aa: CASSSPEWNTIYF; cdr3_nt: TGTGCCAGCAGCTCACCGGAATGGAACACCATATATTTT
d_call: .; v_call: TRBV7-2; j_call: TRBJ2-6; clone_size: .; cdr3_aa: CASSTRVSISGANVLTF; cdr3_nt: TGTGCCAGCAGCACCCGGGTCTCCATCTCTGGGGCCAACGTCCTGACTTTC
d_call: .; v_call: TRBV5-5; j_call: TRBJ2-5; clone_size: .; cdr3_aa: CASSLEGAQYF; cdr3_nt: TGTGCCAGCAGCTTGGAGGGGGCCCAGTACTTC